This is a list of T cell receptor beta chains from one sample in a study of blood T cells in healthy people across ages. TCRdb re-derived calls from the 5' RACE reads in MiXCR, one entry per CDR3 protein. The table records fewer than 800,000 distinct CDR3 sequences, roughly 21% of them present only once. The sample was blood. These receptors were obtained from a man in his 70s in good health. CDR3s include the opening cysteine and the closing phenylalanine or tryptophan.

V gene	J gene	CDR3 protein
TRBV20-1	TRBJ2-3	CSARDGPDTQYF
TRBV19	TRBJ2-6	CASSLETGVANVLTF
TRBV5-1	TRBJ2-1	CASSSQILDEQFF
TRBV20-1	TRBJ2-1	CSAGLAELQPNSYNEQFF
TRBV9	TRBJ1-1	CASSVTGRGTEAFF
TRBV5-5	TRBJ2-7	CASSLDSGQGAYEQYF
TRBV7-9	TRBJ1-2	CASSSDGGGGYTF
TRBV21-1	TRBJ2-5	CASSNSEETQYF
TRBV5-1	TRBJ2-5	CASGPGTSGAEETQYF
TRBV20-1	TRBJ2-3	CSARVPITDTQYF
TRBV3-1	TRBJ1-2	CASSQVAARGPWGYTF
TRBV12-3/TRBV12-4	TRBJ1-5	CASRGDPSNQPQHF
TRBV7-3	TRBJ2-1	CASSVLAAEYNEQFF
TRBV5-1	TRBJ2-1	CASSLASISNEQFF
TRBV3-1	TRBJ2-1	CASSPRRPVYNEQFF
TRBV5-6	TRBJ2-7	CASSFSGGREYF
TRBV5-1	TRBJ2-3	CASSVGQGGTDTQYF
TRBV7-9	TRBJ2-1	CASSPPTSGGTIYNEQFF
TRBV5-1	TRBJ2-5	CASSIIPGQQETQYF
TRBV14	TRBJ2-7	CASSPGGLEQYF
TRBV11-2	TRBJ1-1	CASSRSTGGGEAFF
TRBV6-2/TRBV6-3	TRBJ2-1	CASSSRPGHNEQFF
TRBV14	.	CASSQVRGNYEQYF
TRBV28	TRBJ1-1	CASSLLGGEAFF
TRBV29-1	TRBJ2-5	CSVEEGSQTQYF
TRBV12-3/TRBV12-4	TRBJ2-7	CASSLYRYEQYF
TRBV6-5	TRBJ2-3	CASSSGGAGTDTQYF
TRBV9	.	CASSARTSGRQGSEQFF
TRBV20-1	TRBJ1-4	CSGARKSNEKLFF
TRBV15	TRBJ1-1	CATSRDRAPQGGTEAFF
TRBV28	TRBJ1-1	CASSYRTRKSTEAFF
TRBV5-1	TRBJ2-3	CASSLAPRTSGRDTQYF
TRBV11-1	TRBJ2-3	CASSNLGGADTQYF
TRBV5-1	TRBJ2-5	CASSLDMGGETQYF
TRBV9	TRBJ1-1	CASSVEGISKEAFF
TRBV6-5	TRBJ1-2	CASSSDTYGYTF
TRBV7-3	TRBJ2-5	CASSRQAAGETQYF
TRBV6-2/TRBV6-3	TRBJ1-1	CASRMTELNTEAFF
TRBV5-1	TRBJ2-1	CASSLGTAPYNEQFF
TRBV7-2	TRBJ2-3	CASTGLAGGVSDTQYF
TRBV6-6	.	CASSYTRGSYEQYF
TRBV12-3/TRBV12-4	TRBJ2-2	CASRLYTGELFF